The sequence of this T cell receptor beta chain was determined in a study of spatial heterogeneity in lung cancer. Findings and caveats of the study: Counts of expanded alpha and beta TCRs within tumors tracked the tumor nonsynonymous mutation count.

The time point: sample taken at primary tumor resection. Unsorted whole RNA samples from tumor, nontumor lung or frozen PBMC were sequenced. This clonotype was recorded at least ten times. Its antigen is not identified. This CDR3 spans 16 amino acids. Per germline, CDR1 MNHEY and CDR2 SMNVEV (reference sequence). V was pared by 5 bases and J by 4 bases, with 13 bases of the junction left unmatched. Each molecule of TCR cDNA was tagged with one unique molecular identifier. TCRdb reanalysed the 5' RACE reads using MiXCR and keeps one entry per CDR3 protein. The sample consists of approximately 8,800 distinct CDR3 sequences, roughly 5% of them appearing once.

Sequencing used lung tumor tissue, obtained at surgery. This sequence originates from a female donor with early-stage non-small cell lung cancer. The genes are TRBV27 and TRBJ2-5; TRBD1 matches at 7 bases. The DNA for the CDR3 is TGTGCCAGCAGTGAGCGACAGGGTGGGGTTGGAGAGACCCAGTACTTC. Its translation: CASSERQGGVGETQYF.